This TCR beta chain was obtained from a study of molecular identifiers for immune sequencing clone quantification. Each CDR3 protein is one row after TCRdb ran MiXCR on the PCR reads. This sample carries 350,000 or so distinct CDR3 sequences, about 22% of them seen once, and the ten largest clones take roughly 0.8%. Trimming at V came to 4 bases and at J to 8 bases, leaving 4 bases not matched to a gene. Germline V gene data show CDR1 as SGHNT and CDR2 as YYREEE (reference sequence). The CDR3 covers 12 residues. Libraries used about 18,000 to 1,000,000 sorted naive CD8 T cells and 10%, 30% or 50% RNA input. Sorting selected naive CD8 T cells with a CD8+CD4-CCR7+CD45RA+ phenotype. Ten or more counts support this clonotype.

The sequence derives from a human donor in good health. Some libraries in this study had Jurkat cell RNA spiked in. The sample was naive CD8+ T cells from blood, with Jurkat cell RNA spiked in. Subset here: FACS-sorted CD8+CD4-CCR7+CD45RA+ naive T cells. The rearrangement uses TRBV5-4 and TRBJ1-1; 8 nucleotides agree with TRBD1. The CDR3 DNA is TGTGCCAGCAGCCGGACAGGGTTGGAAGCTTTCTTT. Translation gives CASSRTGLEAFF.